The T cell receptor (beta chain) described here comes from a study of shared clonotypes between healthy human individuals. Study-wide findings and caveats: The small donor group covered limited genetic and exposure diversity.

Details on this clone: Its target is not known.

Every subset's genomic DNA went evenly onto several immunoSEQ plates. The method was immunoSEQ multiplex PCR; TCRdb's version includes in-frame clones alone and lacks a portion of them. This sample yields about 490,000 clones, of which approximately 79% are seen a single time; 9.5% to 15% belongs to the top ten. The germline CDR1 and CDR2 sequences are SGHNT and YENEEA. Germline trimming cut 5 bases from V and 6 bases from J; bases unmatched to any gene: 5. CDR3 size: 14 residues. Sequenced material: PBMCs. The TCR originated in a woman in her thirties or forties in good health. Some clones in this sample may be carry-over from other donors' samples. This rearrangement joins TRBV11-3 to TRBJ2-2; 8 bases line up with TRBD2. CDR3 DNA: TGTGCCAGCAGCCCGCTAGCGGGTTCCGGGGAGCTGTTTTTT. This encodes CASSPLAGSGELFF.